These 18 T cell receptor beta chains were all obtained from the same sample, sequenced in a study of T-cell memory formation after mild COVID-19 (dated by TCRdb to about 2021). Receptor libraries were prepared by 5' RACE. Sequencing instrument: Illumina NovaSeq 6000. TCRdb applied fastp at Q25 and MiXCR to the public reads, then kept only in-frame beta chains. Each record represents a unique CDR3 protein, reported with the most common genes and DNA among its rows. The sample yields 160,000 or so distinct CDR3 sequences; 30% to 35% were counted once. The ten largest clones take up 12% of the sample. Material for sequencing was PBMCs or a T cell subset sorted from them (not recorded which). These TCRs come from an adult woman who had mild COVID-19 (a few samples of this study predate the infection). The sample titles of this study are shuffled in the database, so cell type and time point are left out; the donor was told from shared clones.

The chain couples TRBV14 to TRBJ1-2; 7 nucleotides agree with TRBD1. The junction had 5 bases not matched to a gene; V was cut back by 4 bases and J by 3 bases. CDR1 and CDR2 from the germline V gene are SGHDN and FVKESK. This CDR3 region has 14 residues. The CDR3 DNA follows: TGTGCCAGCAGCCCTGGGACAGCCTACTATGGCTACACCTTC. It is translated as CASSPGTAYYGYTF. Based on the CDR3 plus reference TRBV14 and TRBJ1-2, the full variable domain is EAGVTQFPSHSVIEKGQTVTLRCDPISGHDNLYWYRRVMGKEIKFLLHFVKESKQDESGMPNNRFLAERTGGTYSTLKVQPAELEDSGVYFCASSPGTAYYGYTFGSGTRLTVV.

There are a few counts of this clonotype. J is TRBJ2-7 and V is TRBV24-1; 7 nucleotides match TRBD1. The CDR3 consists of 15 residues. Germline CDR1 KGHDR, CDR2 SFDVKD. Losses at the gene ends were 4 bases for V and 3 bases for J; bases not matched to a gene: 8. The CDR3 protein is CATSDPRQGNYEQYF. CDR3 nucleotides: TGTGCCACCAGTGACCCGAGACAGGGCAACTACGAGCAGTACTTC.

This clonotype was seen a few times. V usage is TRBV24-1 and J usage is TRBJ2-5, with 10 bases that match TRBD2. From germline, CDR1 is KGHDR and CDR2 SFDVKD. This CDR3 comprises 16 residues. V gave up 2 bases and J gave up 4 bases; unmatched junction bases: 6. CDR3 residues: CATSDYRAGGPETQYF. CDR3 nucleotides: TGTGCCACCAGTGATTATCGAGCGGGAGGGCCAGAGACCCAGTACTTC.

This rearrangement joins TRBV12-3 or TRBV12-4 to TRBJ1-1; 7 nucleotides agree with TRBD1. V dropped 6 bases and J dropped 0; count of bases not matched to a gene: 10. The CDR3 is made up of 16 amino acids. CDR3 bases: TGTGCCAGCAGCCCTCGGACAGGAATATTGAACACTGAAGCTTTCTTT. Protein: CASSPRTGILNTEAFF.

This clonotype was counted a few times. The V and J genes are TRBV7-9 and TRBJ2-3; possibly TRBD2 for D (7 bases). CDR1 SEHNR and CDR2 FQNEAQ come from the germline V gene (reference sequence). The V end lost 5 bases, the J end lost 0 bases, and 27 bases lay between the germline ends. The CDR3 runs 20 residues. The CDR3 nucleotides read TGTGCCAGCAGCCTTAAAAACGGTTTCATCGGGGGGCGTAGCACAGATACGCAGTATTTT. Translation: CASSLKNGFIGGRSTDTQYF.

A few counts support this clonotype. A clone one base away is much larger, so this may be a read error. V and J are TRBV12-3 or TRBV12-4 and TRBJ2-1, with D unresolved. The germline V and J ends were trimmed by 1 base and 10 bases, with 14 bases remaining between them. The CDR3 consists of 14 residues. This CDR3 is CASSLGTANSEQFF. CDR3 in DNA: TGTGCCAGCAGTTTAGGGACCGCGAATTCCGAGCAGTTCTTC.

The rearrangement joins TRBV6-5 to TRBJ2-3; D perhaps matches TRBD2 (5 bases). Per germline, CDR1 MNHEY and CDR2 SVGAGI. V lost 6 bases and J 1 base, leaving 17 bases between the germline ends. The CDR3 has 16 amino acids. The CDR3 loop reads CASSPARAFGTDTQYF. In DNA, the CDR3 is TGTGCCAGCAGCCCAGCGCGGGCGTTCGGCACAGATACGCAGTATTTT.

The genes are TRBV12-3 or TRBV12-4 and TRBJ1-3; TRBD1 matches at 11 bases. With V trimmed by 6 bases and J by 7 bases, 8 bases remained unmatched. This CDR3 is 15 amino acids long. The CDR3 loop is CASSPGTGGVNTIYF. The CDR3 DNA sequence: TGTGCCAGCAGCCCCGGGACAGGGGGAGTGAACACCATATATTTT.

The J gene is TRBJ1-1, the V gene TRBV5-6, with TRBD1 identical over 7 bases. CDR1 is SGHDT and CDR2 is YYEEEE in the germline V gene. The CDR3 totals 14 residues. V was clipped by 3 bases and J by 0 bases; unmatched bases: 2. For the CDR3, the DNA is TGTGCCAGCAGCTGGGACAGTATGAACACTGAAGCTTTCTTT. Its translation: CASSWDSMNTEAFF.

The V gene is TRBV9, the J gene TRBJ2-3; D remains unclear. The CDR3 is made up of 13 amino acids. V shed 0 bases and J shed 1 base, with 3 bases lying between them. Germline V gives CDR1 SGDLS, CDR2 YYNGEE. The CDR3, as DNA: TGTGCCAGCAGCGTAGAAGGCACAGATACGCAGTATTTT. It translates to CASSVEGTDTQYF.

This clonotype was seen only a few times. The CDR3 loop reads CASRLRGNTEAFF. The CDR3, as DNA: TGTGCCAGCAGACTCAGGGGTAACACTGAAGCTTTCTTT. The genes are TRBV27 and TRBJ1-1; TRBD1 might be the D (6 bases). Trimming took 6 bases from V and 2 from J, leaving 10 bases between them. The CDR3 contains 13 residues. CDR1 is MNHEY and CDR2 is SMNVEV in the germline V gene (reference sequence).

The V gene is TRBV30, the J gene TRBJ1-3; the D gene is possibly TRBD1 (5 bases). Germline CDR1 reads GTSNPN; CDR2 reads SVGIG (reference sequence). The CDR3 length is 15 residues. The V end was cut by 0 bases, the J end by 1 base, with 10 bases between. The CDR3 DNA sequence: TGTGCCTGGAGTGTATCAGGGACTTCTGGAAACACCATATATTTT. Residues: CAWSVSGTSGNTIYF.

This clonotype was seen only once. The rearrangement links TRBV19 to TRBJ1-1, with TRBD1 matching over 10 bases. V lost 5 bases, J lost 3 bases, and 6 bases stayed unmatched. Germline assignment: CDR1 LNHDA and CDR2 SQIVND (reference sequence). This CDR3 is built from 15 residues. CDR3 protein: CASSPWTGGDTEAFF. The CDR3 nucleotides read TGTGCCAGTAGTCCCTGGACAGGGGGGGACACTGAAGCTTTCTTT.

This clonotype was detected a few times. This chain's CDR3 is CASSLNRPYEQYF. CDR3 in DNA: TGCGCCAGCAGCTTAAACAGACCCTACGAGCAGTACTTC. The V and J genes are TRBV5-1 and TRBJ2-7; D call uncertain. CDR3 length: 13 residues. In germline, CDR1 is SGHRS, CDR2 YFSETQ. V was pared by 2 bases and J by 2 bases, with 8 bases between.

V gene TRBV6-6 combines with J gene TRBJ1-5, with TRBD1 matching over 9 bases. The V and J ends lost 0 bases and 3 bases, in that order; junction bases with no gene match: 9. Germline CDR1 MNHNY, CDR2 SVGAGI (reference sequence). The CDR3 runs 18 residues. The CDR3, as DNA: TGTGCCAGCAGTTACTCGAGTAGTTGGGACAGGGACAATCAGCCCCAGCATTTT. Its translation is CASSYSSSWDRDNQPQHF.

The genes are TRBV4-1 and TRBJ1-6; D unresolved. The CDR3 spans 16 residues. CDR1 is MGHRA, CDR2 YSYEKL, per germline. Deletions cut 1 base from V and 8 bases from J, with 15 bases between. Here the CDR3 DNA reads TGCGCCAGCAGCCAAGTTGGTCCGGGTTCCCATTCACCCCTCCACTTT. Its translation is CASSQVGPGSHSPLHF.

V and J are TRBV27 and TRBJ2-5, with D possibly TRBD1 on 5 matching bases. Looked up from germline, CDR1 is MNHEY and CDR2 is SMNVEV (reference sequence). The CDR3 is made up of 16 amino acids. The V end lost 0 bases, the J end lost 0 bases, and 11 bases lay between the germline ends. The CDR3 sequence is CASSLSFQGYQETQYF. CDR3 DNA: TGTGCCAGCAGTTTATCATTCCAGGGCTACCAAGAGACCCAGTACTTC.

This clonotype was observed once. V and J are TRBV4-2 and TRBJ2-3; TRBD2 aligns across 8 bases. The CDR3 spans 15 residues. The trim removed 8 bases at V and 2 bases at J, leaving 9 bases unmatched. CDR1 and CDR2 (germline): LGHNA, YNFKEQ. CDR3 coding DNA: TGTGCCAGCTCCTGGATACTAGCGGACACAGATACGCAGTATTTT. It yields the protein CASSWILADTDTQYF.